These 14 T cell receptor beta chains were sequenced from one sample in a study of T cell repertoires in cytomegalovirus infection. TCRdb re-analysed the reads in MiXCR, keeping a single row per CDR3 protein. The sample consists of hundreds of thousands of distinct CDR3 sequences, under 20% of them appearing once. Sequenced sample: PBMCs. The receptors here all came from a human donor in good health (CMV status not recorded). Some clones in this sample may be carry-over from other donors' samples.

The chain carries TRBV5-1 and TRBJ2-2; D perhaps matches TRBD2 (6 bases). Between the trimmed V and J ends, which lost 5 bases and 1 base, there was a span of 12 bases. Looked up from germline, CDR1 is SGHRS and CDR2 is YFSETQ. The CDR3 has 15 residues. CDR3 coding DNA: TGCGCCAGCAGGTTTGGGACTGAGAACACCGGGGAGCTGTTTTTT. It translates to CASRFGTENTGELFF.

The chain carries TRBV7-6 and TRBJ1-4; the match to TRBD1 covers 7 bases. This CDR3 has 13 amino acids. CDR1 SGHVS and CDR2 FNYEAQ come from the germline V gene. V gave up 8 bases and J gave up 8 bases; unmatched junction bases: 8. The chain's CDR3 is CASHRQGGEKLFF. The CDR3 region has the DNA TGTGCCAGCCATCGACAGGGTGGGGAAAAACTGTTTTTT. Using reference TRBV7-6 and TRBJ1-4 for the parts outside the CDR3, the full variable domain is GAGVSQSPRYKVTKRGQDVALRCDPISGHVSLYWYRQALGQGPEFLTYFNYEAQQDKSGLPNDRFSAERPEGSISTLTIQRTEQRDSAMYRCASHRQGGEKLFFGSGTQLSVL.

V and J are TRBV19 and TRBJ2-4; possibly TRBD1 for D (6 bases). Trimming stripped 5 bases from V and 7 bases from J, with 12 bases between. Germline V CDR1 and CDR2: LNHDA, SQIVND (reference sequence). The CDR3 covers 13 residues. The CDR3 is CASSPQGWNIQYF. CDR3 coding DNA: TGTGCCAGTAGTCCCCAGGGGTGGAACATTCAGTACTTC.

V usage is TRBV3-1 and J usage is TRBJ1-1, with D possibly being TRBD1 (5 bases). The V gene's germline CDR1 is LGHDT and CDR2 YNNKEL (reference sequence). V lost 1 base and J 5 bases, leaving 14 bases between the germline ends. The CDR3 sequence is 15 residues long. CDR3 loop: CASSQGQGWTTEAFF. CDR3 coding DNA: TGTGCCAGCAGCCAAGGGCAGGGATGGACGACTGAAGCTTTCTTT.

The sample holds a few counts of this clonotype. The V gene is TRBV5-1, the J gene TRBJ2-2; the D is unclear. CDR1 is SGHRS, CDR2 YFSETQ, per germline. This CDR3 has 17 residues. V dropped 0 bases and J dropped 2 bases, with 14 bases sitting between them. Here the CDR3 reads CASSLGSGQANTGELFF. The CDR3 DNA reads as TGCGCCAGCAGCTTGGGATCCGGGCAGGCAAACACCGGGGAGCTGTTTTTT.

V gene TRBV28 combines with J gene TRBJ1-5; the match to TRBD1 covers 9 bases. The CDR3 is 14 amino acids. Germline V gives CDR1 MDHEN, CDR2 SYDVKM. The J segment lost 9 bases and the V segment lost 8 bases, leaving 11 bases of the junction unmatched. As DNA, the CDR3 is TGTGCCAGCCTTAGTCCGGGACAGGGACCGCCCCAGCATTTT. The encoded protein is CASLSPGQGPPQHF.

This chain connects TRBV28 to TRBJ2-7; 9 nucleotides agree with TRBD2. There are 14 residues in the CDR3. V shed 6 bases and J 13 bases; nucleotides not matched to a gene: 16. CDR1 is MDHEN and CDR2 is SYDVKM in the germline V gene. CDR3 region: CASSLGGLAGRSYF. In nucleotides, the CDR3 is TGTGCCAGCAGCCTCGGTGGGCTAGCGGGGCGCAGTTACTTC.

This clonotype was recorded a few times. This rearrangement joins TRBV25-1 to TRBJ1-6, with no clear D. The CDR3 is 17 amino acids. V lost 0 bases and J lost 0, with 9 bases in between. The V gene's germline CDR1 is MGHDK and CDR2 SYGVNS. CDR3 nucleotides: TGTGCCAGCAGTGAATATAGGCTGAGCTCCTATAATTCACCCCTCCACTTT. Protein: CASSEYRLSSYNSPLHF.

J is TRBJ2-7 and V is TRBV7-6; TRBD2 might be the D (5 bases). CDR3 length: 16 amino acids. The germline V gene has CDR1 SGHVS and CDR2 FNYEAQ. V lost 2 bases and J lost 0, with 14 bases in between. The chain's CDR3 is CASSLSLRRSSYEQYF. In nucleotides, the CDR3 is TGTGCCAGCAGCTTATCTCTACGGAGGAGCTCCTACGAGCAGTACTTC.

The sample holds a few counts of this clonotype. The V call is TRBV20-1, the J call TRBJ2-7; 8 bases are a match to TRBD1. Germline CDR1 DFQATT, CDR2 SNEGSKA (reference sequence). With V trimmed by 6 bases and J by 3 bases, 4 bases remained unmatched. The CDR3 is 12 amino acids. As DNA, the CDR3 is TGCAGTGCCCTTGGACAGGGCTACGAGCAGTACTTC. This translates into CSALGQGYEQYF.

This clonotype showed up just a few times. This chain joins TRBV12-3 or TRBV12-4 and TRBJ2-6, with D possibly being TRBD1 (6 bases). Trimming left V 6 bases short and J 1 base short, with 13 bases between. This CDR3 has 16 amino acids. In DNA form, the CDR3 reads TGTGCCAGCAGCCACAGGGCCTTTTCTGGGGCCAACGTCCTGACTTTC. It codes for CASSHRAFSGANVLTF.

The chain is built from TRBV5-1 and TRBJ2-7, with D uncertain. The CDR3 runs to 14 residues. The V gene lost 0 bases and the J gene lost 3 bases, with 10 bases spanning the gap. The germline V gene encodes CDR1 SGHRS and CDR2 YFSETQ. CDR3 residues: CASSLDHGNYEQYF. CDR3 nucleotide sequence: TGCGCCAGCAGCTTGGATCACGGAAACTACGAGCAGTACTTC. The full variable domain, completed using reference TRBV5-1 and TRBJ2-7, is KAGVTQTPRYLIKTRGQQVTLSCSPISGHRSVSWYQQTPGQGLQFLFEYFSETQRNKGNFPGRFSGRQFSNSRSEMNVSTLELGDSALYLCASSLDHGNYEQYFGPGTRLTVT.

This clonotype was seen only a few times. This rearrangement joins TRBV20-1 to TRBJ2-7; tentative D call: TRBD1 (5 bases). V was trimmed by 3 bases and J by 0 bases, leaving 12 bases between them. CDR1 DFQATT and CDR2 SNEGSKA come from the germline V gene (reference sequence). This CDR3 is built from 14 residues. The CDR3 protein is CSASAQGFSYEQYF. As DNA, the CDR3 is TGCAGTGCTAGTGCGCAGGGTTTCTCCTACGAGCAGTACTTC.

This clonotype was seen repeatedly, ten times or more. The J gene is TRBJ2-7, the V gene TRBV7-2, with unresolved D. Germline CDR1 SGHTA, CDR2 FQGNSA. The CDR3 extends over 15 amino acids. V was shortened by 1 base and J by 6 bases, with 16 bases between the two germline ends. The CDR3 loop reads CASSLEIVGIGEQYF. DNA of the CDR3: TGTGCCAGCAGCTTAGAGATAGTGGGGATCGGCGAGCAGTACTTC.